This T cell receptor beta chain derives from a study of beta chain features in type 1 diabetes. This clone showed up just a few times. Its antigen is undetermined. What was sequenced were expressed TCRB transcripts, since all of the isolated RNA had been reverse transcribed. The repertoire was sequenced with immunoSEQ multiplex PCR; TCRdb's copy has only in-frame clones and lacks some. The profile shows about 650,000 clones, around 12% of them singletons. Study outcomes and limitations: In all four CD4+ subsets, TCRB CDR3 length was significantly, moderately reduced in type 1 diabetes.

The TCR sequence derives from a young man with type 1 diabetes. The material sequenced was naive CD4+ T cells from blood.

The CDR3 DNA reads as TGTGCCAGCTCACCAACCGGGACAGGGGTTGACGAGCAGTACTTC. This codes for CASSPTGTGVDEQYF. This rearrangement joins TRBV18 to TRBJ2-7, with 10 positions matching TRBD1. CDR1 and CDR2 (germline): KGHSH, LQKENI. V lost 2 bases to trimming and J lost 5 bases; unmatched junction nucleotides: 6. The CDR3 extends over 15 amino acids.